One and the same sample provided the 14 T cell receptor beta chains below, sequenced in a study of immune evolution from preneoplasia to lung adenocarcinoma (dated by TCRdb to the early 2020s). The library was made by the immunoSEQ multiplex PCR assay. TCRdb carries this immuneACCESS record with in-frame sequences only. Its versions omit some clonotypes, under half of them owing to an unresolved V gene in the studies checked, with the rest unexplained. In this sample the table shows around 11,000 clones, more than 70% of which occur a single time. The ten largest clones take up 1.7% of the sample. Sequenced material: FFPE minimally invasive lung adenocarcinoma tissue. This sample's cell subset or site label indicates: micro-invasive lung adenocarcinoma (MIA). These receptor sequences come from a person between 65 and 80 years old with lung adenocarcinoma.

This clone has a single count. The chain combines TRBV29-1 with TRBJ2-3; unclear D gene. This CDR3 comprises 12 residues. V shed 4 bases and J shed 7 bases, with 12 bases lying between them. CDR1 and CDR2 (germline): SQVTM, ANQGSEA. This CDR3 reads CSVGDTRNTQYF. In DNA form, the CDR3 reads TGCAGCGTTGGAGACACCCGGAATACGCAGTATTTT.

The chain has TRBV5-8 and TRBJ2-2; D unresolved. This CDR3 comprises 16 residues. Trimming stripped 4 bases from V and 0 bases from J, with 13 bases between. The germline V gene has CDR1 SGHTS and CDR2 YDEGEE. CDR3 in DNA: TGTGCCAGCAGCCCTCTGGGAACCGCGAACACCGGGGAGCTGTTTTTT. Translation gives CASSPLGTANTGELFF.

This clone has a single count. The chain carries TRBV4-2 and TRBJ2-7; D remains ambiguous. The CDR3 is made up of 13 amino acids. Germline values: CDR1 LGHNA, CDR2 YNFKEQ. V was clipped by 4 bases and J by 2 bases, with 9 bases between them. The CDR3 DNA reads TGTGCCAGCAGCCTGGCGGTTGCCTACGAGCAGTACTTC. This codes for CASSLAVAYEQYF.

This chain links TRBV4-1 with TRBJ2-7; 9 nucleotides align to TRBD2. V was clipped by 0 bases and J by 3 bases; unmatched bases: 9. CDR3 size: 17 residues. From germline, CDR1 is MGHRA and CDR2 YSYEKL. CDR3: CASSQDVRTSAGYEQYF. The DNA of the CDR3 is TGCGCCAGCAGCCAAGATGTGCGGACTAGCGCAGGCTACGAGCAGTACTTC.

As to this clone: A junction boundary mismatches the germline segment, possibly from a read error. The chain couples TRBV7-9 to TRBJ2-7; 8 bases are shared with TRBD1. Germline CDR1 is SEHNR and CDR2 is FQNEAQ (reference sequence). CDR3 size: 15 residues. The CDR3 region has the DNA TGTGCCAGCAGTTTAGGACAGGGTAAGGCCTACGAGCAGTACTTC. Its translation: CASSLGQGKAYEQYF.

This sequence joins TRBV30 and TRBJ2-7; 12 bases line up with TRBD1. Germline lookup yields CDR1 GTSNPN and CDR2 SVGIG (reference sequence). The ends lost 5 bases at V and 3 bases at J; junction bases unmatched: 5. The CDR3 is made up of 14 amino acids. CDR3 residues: CAWGTGGFIYEQYF. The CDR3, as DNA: TGTGCCTGGGGGACAGGGGGCTTTATCTACGAGCAGTACTTC. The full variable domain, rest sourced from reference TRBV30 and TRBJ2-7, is SQTIHQWPATLVQPVGSPLSLECTVEGTSNPNLYWYRQAAGRGLQLLFYSVGIGQISSEVPQNLSASRPQDRQFILSSKKLLLSDSGFYLCAWGTGGFIYEQYFGPGTRLTVT.

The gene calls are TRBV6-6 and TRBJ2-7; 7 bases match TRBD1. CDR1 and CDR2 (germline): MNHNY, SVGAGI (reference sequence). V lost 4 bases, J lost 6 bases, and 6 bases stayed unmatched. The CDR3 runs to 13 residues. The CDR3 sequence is CASSFTGVSEQYF. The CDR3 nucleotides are TGTGCCAGCAGTTTCACAGGGGTAAGCGAGCAGTACTTC.

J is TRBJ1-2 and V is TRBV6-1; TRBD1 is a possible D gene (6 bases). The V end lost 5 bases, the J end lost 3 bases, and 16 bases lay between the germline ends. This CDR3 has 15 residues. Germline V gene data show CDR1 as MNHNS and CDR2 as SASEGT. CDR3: CASSKLGGEDYGYTF. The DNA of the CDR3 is TGTGCCAGCAGTAAGTTAGGGGGAGAGGACTATGGCTACACCTTC.

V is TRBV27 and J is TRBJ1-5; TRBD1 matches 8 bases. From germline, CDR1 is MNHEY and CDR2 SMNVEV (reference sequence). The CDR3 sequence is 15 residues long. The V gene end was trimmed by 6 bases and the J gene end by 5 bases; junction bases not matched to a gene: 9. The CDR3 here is CASRPQGGVDQPQHF. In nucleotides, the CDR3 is TGTGCCAGCAGGCCACAGGGGGGTGTCGATCAGCCCCAGCATTTT.

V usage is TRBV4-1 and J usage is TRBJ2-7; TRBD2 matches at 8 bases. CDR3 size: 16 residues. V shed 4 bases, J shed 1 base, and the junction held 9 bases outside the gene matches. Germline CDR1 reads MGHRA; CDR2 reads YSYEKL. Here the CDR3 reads CASSRYFRGGSYEQYF. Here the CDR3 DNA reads TGCGCCAGCAGCCGCTACTTTCGGGGGGGGTCCTACGAGCAGTACTTC.

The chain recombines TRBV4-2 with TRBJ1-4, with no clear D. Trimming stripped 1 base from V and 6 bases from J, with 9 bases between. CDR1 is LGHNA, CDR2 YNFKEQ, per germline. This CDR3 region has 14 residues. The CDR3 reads CASSQAWGDEKLFF. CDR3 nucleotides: TGTGCCAGCAGCCAAGCTTGGGGTGATGAAAAACTGTTTTTT.

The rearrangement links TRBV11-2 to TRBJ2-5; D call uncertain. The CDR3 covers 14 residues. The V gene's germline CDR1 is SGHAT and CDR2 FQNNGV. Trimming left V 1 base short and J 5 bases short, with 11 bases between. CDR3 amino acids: CASSLGPAGETQYF. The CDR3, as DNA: TGTGCCAGCAGCTTAGGTCCTGCCGGGGAGACCCAGTACTTC.

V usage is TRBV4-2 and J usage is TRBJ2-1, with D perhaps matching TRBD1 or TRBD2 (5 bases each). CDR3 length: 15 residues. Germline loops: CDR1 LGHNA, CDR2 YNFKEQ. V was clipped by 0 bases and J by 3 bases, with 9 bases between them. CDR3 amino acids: CASSQERGDYNEQFF. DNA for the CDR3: TGTGCCAGCAGCCAAGAACGAGGGGACTACAATGAGCAGTTCTTC.

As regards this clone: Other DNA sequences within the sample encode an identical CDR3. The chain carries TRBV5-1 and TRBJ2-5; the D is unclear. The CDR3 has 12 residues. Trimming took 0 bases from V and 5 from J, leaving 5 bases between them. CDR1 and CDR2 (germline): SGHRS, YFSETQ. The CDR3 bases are TGCGCCAGCAGCTTGGCTGGCGAGACCCAGTACTTC. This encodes CASSLAGETQYF.